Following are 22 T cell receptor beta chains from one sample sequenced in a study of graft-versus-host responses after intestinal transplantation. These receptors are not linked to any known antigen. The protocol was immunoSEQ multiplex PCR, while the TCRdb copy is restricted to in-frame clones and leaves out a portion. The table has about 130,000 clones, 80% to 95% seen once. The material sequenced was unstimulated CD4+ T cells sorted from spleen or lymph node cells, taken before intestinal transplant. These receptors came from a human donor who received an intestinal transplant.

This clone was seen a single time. In nucleotides, the CDR3 is TGTGCCAGCAGTGAATTTCGGCTAGCGGACACAGATACGCAGTATTTT. This gives the protein CASSEFRLADTDTQYF. This rearrangement joins TRBV6-1 to TRBJ2-3; 7 positions agree with TRBD2. Germline V gives CDR1 MNHNS, CDR2 SASEGT. The length of the CDR3 is 16 residues. The J segment lost 2 bases and the V segment lost 2 bases, leaving 7 bases of the junction unmatched.

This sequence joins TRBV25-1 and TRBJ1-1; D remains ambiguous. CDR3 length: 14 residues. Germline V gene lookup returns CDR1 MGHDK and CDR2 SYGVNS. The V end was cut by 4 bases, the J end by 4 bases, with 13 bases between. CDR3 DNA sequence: TGTGCCAGCAGTGGATGGGAAGAACTCACTGAAGCTTTCTTT. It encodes CASSGWEELTEAFF.

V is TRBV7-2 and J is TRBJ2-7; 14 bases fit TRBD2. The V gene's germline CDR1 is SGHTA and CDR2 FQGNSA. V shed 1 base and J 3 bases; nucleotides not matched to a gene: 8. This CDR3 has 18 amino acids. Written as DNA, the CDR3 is TGTGCCAGCAGCTTAGGGGGACTAGCGGGAGTCGTATTCTACGAGCAGTACTTC. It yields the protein CASSLGGLAGVVFYEQYF.

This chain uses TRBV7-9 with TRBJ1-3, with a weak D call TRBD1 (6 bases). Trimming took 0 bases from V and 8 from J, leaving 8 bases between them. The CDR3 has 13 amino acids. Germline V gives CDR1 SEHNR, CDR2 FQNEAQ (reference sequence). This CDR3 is CASSLAGGDTIYF. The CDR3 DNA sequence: TGTGCCAGCAGCTTAGCGGGGGGCGACACCATATATTTT.

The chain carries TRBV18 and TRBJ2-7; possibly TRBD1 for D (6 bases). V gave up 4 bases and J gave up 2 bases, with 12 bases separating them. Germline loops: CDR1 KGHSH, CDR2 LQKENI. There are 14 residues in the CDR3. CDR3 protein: CASSLRDNTYEQYF. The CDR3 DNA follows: TGTGCCAGCTCACTGAGGGACAACACCTACGAGCAGTACTTC.

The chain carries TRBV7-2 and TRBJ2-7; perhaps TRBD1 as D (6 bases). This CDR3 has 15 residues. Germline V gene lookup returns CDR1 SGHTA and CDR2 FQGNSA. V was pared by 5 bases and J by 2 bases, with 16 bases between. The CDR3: CASSVQGPGAYEQYF. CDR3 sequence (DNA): TGTGCCAGCAGCGTTCAGGGGCCAGGTGCCTACGAGCAGTACTTC.

DNA for the CDR3: TGTGCCAGCAAACGTAAGCGAACTTCCCAAGAGACCCAGTACTTC. Amino acid sequence: CASKRKRTSQETQYF. The chain is built from TRBV6-5 and TRBJ2-5, with D uncertain. Between the trimmed V and J ends, which lost 7 bases and 1 base, there was a span of 16 bases. The CDR3 loop spans 15 amino acids. Germline CDR1 MNHEY, CDR2 SVGAGI.

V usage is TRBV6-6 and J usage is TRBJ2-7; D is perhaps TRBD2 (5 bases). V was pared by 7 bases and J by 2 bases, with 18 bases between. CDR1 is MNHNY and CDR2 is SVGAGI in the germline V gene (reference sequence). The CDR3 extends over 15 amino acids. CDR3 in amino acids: CASTSLGLIAYEQYF. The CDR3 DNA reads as TGTGCCAGCACCTCATTAGGACTTATAGCCTACGAGCAGTACTTC.

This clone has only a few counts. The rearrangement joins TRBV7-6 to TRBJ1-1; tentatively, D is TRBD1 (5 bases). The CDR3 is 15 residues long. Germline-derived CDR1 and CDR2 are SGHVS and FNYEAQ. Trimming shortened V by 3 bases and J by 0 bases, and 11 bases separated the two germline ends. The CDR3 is CASSFGSGMNTEAFF. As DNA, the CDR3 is TGTGCCAGCAGCTTTGGGTCAGGGATGAACACTGAAGCTTTCTTT.

CDR3 amino acids: CASSARGGDSMNTEAFF. CDR3 in DNA: TGTGCCAGCAGCGCCCGGGGGGGTGATTCCATGAACACTGAAGCTTTCTTT. This chain links TRBV2 with TRBJ1-1; tentative D call: TRBD1 (5 bases). The ends were cut back, 6 bases at V and 0 bases at J, with 20 bases in the middle. CDR1 SNHLY and CDR2 FYNNEI come from the germline V gene. The CDR3 is made up of 17 amino acids.

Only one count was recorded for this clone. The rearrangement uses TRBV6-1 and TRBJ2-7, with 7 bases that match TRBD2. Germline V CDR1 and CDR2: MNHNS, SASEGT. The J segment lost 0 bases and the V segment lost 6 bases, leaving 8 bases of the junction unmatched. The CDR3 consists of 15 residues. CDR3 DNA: TGTGCCAGCAGAGTTAGCGGGCCTGTCTCCTACGAGCAGTACTTC. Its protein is CASRVSGPVSYEQYF.

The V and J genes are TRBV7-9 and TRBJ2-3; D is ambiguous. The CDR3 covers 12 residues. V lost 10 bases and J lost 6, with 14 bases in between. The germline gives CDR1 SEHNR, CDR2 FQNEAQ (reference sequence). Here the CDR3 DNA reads TGTGCCATCCCCAGCAGGTGGGATACGCAGTATTTT. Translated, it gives CAIPSRWDTQYF.

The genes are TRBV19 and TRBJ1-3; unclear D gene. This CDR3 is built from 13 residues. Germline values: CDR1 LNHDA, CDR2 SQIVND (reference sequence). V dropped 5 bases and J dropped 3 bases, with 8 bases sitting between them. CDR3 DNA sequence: TGTGCCAGTAGTTCACAGATTGGAAACACCATATATTTT. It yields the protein CASSSQIGNTIYF. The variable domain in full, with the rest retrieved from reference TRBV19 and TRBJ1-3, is DGGITQSPKYLFRKEGQNVTLSCEQNLNHDAMYWYRQDPGQGLRLIYYSQIVNDFQKGDIAEGYSVSREKKESFPLTVTSAQKNPTAFYLCASSSQIGNTIYFGEGSWLTVV.

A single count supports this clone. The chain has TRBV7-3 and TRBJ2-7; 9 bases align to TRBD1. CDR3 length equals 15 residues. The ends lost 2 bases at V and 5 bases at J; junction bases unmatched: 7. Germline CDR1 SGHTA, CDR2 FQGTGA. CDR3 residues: CASSLPGTGLNEQYF. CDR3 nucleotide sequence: TGTGCCAGCAGCTTACCGGGGACAGGGTTAAACGAGCAGTACTTC.

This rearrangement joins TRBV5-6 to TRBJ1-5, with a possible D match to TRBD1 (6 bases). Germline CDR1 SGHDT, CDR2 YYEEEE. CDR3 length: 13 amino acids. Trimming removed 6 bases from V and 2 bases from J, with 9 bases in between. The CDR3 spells CASTYRGNQPQHF. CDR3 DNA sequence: TGTGCCAGCACCTACAGGGGCAATCAGCCCCAGCATTTT.

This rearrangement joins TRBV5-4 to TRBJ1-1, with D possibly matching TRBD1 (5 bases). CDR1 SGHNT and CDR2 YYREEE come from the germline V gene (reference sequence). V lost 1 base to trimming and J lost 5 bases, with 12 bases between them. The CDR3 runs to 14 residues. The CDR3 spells CASSLRGSRTEAFF. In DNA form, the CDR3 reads TGTGCCAGCAGCTTGAGGGGCAGTCGGACTGAAGCTTTCTTT. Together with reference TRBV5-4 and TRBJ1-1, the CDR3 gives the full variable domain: ETGVTQSPTHLIKTRGQQVTLRCSSQSGHNTVSWYQQALGQGPQFIFQYYREEENGRGNFPPRFSGLQFPNYSSELNVNALELDDSALYLCASSLRGSRTEAFFGQGTRLTVV.

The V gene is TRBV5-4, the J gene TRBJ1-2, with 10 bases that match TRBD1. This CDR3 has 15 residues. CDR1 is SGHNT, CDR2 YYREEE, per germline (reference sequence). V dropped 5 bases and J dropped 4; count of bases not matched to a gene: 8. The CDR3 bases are TGTGCCAGCAGACTCGAGACAGGGGGCGGCTATGGCTACACCTTC. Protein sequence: CASRLETGGGYGYTF.

This CDR3 is CASSPSEGRQYF. In DNA, the CDR3 is TGTGCCAGCTCACCTTCGGAGGGGCGGCAGTACTTC. The chain joins TRBV18 to TRBJ2-7; a weak D match, TRBD2 (6 bases). CDR1 is KGHSH and CDR2 is LQKENI in the germline V gene. Trimming pared 3 bases from V and 9 bases from J, leaving 12 bases between. The CDR3 runs 12 residues.

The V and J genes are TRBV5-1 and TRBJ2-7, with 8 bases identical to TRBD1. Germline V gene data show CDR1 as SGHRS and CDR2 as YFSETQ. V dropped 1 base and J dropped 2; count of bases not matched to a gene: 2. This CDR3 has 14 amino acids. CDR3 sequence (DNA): TGCGCCAGCAGCTTGAGACAGGGGACCTACGAGCAGTACTTC. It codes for CASSLRQGTYEQYF. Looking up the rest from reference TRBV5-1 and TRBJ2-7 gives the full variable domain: KAGVTQTPRYLIKTRGQQVTLSCSPISGHRSVSWYQQTPGQGLQFLFEYFSETQRNKGNFPGRFSGRQFSNSRSEMNVSTLELGDSALYLCASSLRQGTYEQYFGPGTRLTVT.

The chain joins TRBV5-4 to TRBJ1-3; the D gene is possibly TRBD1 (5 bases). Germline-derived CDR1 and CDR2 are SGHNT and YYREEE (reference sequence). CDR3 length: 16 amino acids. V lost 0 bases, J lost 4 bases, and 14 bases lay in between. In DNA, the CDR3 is TGTGCCAGCAGCTTGGAGCAGGGTCGAAGAGGAAACACCATATATTTT. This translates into CASSLEQGRRGNTIYF. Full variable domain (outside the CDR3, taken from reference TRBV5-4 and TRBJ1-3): ETGVTQSPTHLIKTRGQQVTLRCSSQSGHNTVSWYQQALGQGPQFIFQYYREEENGRGNFPPRFSGLQFPNYSSELNVNALELDDSALYLCASSLEQGRRGNTIYFGEGSWLTVV.

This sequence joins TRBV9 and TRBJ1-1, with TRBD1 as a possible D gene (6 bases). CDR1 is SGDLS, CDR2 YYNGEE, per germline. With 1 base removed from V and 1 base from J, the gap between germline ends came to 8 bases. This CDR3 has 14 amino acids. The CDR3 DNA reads TGTGCCAGCAGCGTAACGGGGGCGAACACTGAAGCTTTCTTT. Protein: CASSVTGANTEAFF.

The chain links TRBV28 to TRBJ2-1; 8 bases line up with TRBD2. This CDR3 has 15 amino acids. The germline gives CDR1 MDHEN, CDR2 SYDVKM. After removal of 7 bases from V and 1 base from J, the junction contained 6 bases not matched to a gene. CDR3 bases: TGTGCCAGCATCCAGCGGGGGCAATCCTACAATGAGCAGTTCTTC. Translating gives CASIQRGQSYNEQFF.